The T cell receptor beta chain under discussion was sequenced for a study of T cell responses to AZD1222 COVID-19 vaccine. Across the study: Timing groups of about 4 and about 12 weeks for second doses were pooled.

Concerning this clone: Its target is unknown.

In germline, CDR1 is SGDLS, CDR2 YYNGEE. Deletions cut 2 bases from V and 5 bases from J, with 10 bases between. This CDR3 region has 13 residues. Profiling relied on immunoSEQ multiplex PCR, and the TCRdb table lists in-frame clones only, not all of them. The sample lists about 76,000 clones; nearly 90% were seen once. Study-level findings and limits: Repertoires were obtained only post-peak T cell response. Donors skewed white British and female; clonal diversity was possibly underestimated. Regions 160-218 and 743-854 held dominance among vaccine-associated CD4 TCRs, which spanned spike.

The sample was peripheral blood, taken on day 0 of AZD1222 vaccination. The chain links TRBV9 to TRBJ1-2; a weak D match, TRBD1 (5 bases). This clonotype was sampled from an adult in good health. CDR3 sequence: CASSVVGAYGYTF. The CDR3 DNA is TGTGCCAGCAGCGTCGTCGGGGCGTATGGCTACACCTTC.